A single sample is the source of the 30 T cell receptor beta chains below, sequenced in a study of T-cell memory formation after mild COVID-19. TCRdb passed the 5' RACE reads through MiXCR, listing each CDR3 protein once. Of 250,000 to 350,000 distinct CDR3 sequences in the sample, just under 20% were seen once. Sequencing was carried out using PBMCs or a T cell subset sorted from them (not recorded which). Receptor source: a man between 18 and 35 years old who had mild COVID-19 (a few samples of this study predate the infection). Cell type and time point are not known.

The J gene is TRBJ2-2, the V gene TRBV12-3 or TRBV12-4; possible D gene TRBD1, 6 bases. This CDR3 region has 15 residues. V was trimmed by 6 bases and J by 7 bases, leaving 18 bases between them. The CDR3 nucleotides read TGTGCCAGCAGGGTCCGGGACAAGGCCTACGGGGAGCTGTTTTTT. It yields the protein CASRVRDKAYGELFF.

The chain employs TRBV5-5 and TRBJ1-1; D gene uncertain. The V end was cut by 1 base, the J end by 0 bases, with 10 bases between. The CDR3 runs 15 residues. CDR1 and CDR2 (germline): SGHKS, YYEKEE (reference sequence). CDR3 in amino acids: CASSLSAALNTEAFF. Written as DNA, the CDR3 is TGTGCCAGCAGCTTGTCAGCAGCCCTGAACACTGAAGCTTTCTTT.

The chain has TRBV4-1 and TRBJ2-3, with D perhaps being TRBD1 or TRBD2 (5 bases each). CDR3 length: 13 residues. Germline CDR1 MGHRA, CDR2 YSYEKL. V shed 7 bases and J shed 8 bases, with 16 bases lying between them. CDR3 nucleotides: TGCGCCAGCAAAAGCCCCCAGGGACGTACGCAGTATTTT. Translated: CASKSPQGRTQYF.

This clonotype was counted ten times or more. An end of the junction does not agree with germline; a read error may underlie this. The chain uses TRBV5-6 and TRBJ1-3, with D possibly being TRBD1 (6 bases). This CDR3 has 14 residues. Germline values: CDR1 SGHDT, CDR2 YYEEEE. CDR3 nucleotides: TGCGCCAGCAGCCTCAGGGGACCTGGAAACACCATATATTTT. Translating gives CASSLRGPGNTIYF.

This clonotype came up a few times. The rearrangement links TRBV12-3 or TRBV12-4 to TRBJ1-3; D is unclear. This CDR3 has 16 amino acids. Trimming took off 6 bases at V and 2 bases at J, with 17 bases between the two ends. CDR3 sequence (DNA): TGTGCCAGCAGCCCGGTGGGCAGGAAGGCTGGAAACACCATATATTTT. The encoded protein is CASSPVGRKAGNTIYF.

V and J are TRBV27 and TRBJ1-6, with D maybe TRBD1 (6 bases). Germline values: CDR1 MNHEY, CDR2 SMNVEV (reference sequence). The CDR3 length is 12 residues. Trimming left V 7 bases short and J 5 bases short, with 6 bases between. CDR3 protein: CASKGDNSPLHF. The CDR3 coding sequence is TGTGCCAGCAAGGGGGATAATTCACCCCTCCACTTT.

The chain joins TRBV5-6 to TRBJ2-7, with D uncertain. CDR1 is SGHDT and CDR2 is YYEEEE in the germline V gene. This CDR3 is 14 amino acids long. Deletions cut 4 bases from V and 2 bases from J, with 13 bases between. The CDR3 bases are TGTGCCAGCAGCACCGCCAGGCCCCCCTACGAGCAGTACTTC. It yields the protein CASSTARPPYEQYF.

This clonotype was recorded at least ten times. V gene TRBV5-1 combines with J gene TRBJ2-7, with D maybe TRBD2 (5 bases). CDR1 and CDR2 (germline): SGHRS, YFSETQ. V was cut by 0 bases and J by 2 bases, with 6 bases left in between. The length of the CDR3 is 13 residues. This chain's CDR3 is CASSLDGAYEQYF. The CDR3, as DNA: TGCGCCAGCAGCTTGGACGGGGCCTACGAGCAGTACTTC.

CDR3 loop: CASSRGTASGNTIYF. For the CDR3, the DNA is TGCGCCAGCAGCCGCGGGACCGCCTCTGGAAACACCATATATTTT. The J gene is TRBJ1-3, the V gene TRBV4-3, with D perhaps matching TRBD1 (5 bases). This CDR3 contains 15 residues. Trimming pared 4 bases from V and 0 bases from J, leaving 10 bases between. Per the germline V gene, CDR1 is LGHNA and CDR2 is YSLEER.

The sample holds a few counts of this clonotype. The V gene is TRBV6-2 or TRBV6-3, the J gene TRBJ2-1; a possible D gene is TRBD2 (5 bases). This CDR3 is built from 14 residues. Trimming took 8 bases from V and 4 from J, leaving 15 bases between them. The germline CDR1 and CDR2 sequences are MNHEY and SVGEGT. The CDR3: CASSSGVGYNEQFF. The CDR3 DNA sequence: TGTGCCAGCTCCTCCGGGGTCGGTTACAATGAGCAGTTCTTC.

This clonotype was seen only a few times. The V call is TRBV12-3 or TRBV12-4, the J call TRBJ2-2; TRBD1 matches 12 bases. This CDR3 has 17 residues. J gave up 6 bases and V 2 bases, and 7 bases lay outside the gene matches. This CDR3 reads CASSLRRGQGAAGELFF. CDR3 in DNA: TGTGCCAGCAGTTTAAGGAGGGGACAGGGGGCTGCCGGGGAGCTGTTTTTT.

This clonotype has a handful of counts. The rearrangement joins TRBV6-2 or TRBV6-3 to TRBJ2-3; the match to TRBD2 covers 8 bases. Germline V gene data show CDR1 as MNHEY and CDR2 as SVGEGT. The CDR3 has 15 amino acids. V lost 6 bases, J lost 6 bases, and 11 bases stayed unmatched. This CDR3 reads CASSRTGGSSDTQYF. CDR3 DNA: TGTGCCAGCAGCCGAACGGGGGGGAGCAGTGATACGCAGTATTTT.

The chain is built from TRBV7-2 and TRBJ1-1; no clear D gene. V gave up 3 bases and J gave up 0 bases, with 8 bases separating them. The CDR3 covers 14 residues. CDR1 is SGHTA and CDR2 is FQGNSA in the germline V gene. This CDR3 is CASSFTNMNTEAFF. Written as DNA, the CDR3 is TGTGCCAGCAGCTTCACAAATATGAACACTGAAGCTTTCTTT.

This clonotype was counted at least ten times. The V and J genes are TRBV5-1 and TRBJ2-7, with D perhaps TRBD1 (6 bases). The CDR3 loop spans 13 amino acids. V gave up 2 bases and J gave up 1 base, with 7 bases separating them. Germline V gene data show CDR1 as SGHRS and CDR2 as YFSETQ. The CDR3 coding sequence is TGCGCCAGCAGCTTAGGACAGTCCTACGAGCAGTACTTC. Translated: CASSLGQSYEQYF.

The rearrangement uses TRBV7-9 and TRBJ1-3; D gene unclear. Trimming removed 0 bases from V and 8 bases from J, with 14 bases in between. This CDR3 comprises 15 residues. The V gene's germline CDR1 is SEHNR and CDR2 FQNEAQ (reference sequence). The CDR3 region is CASSLAQTERDTIYF. The CDR3 region has the DNA TGTGCCAGCAGCTTAGCCCAGACGGAGCGGGACACCATATATTTT.

This clonotype was picked up a small number of times. This rearrangement joins TRBV5-1 to TRBJ2-2, with a tentative D call TRBD2 (5 bases). Germline V gene data show CDR1 as SGHRS and CDR2 as YFSETQ. The CDR3 totals 15 residues. Trimming shortened V by 1 base and J by 0 bases, and 7 bases separated the two germline ends. In DNA form, the CDR3 reads TGCGCCAGCAGCTTGAGACTACCGAACACCGGGGAGCTGTTTTTT. It codes for CASSLRLPNTGELFF.

In this sample, this clonotype turned up a few times. The chain couples TRBV6-2 or TRBV6-3 to TRBJ1-1; TRBD1 matches 9 bases. The length of the CDR3 is 20 residues. CDR1 and CDR2 from the germline V gene are MNHEY and SVGEGT. V lost 2 bases and J lost 5; bases outside the gene matches: 21. The CDR3 loop reads CASSYGKYSPGTGIGTEAFF. In DNA, the CDR3 is TGTGCCAGCAGTTACGGGAAGTATAGTCCCGGGACAGGGATAGGGACTGAAGCTTTCTTT.

This chain connects TRBV27 to TRBJ1-5; D gene ambiguous. Germline CDR1 is MNHEY and CDR2 is SMNVEV (reference sequence). The CDR3 spans 12 residues. V was clipped by 6 bases and J by 1 base, with 4 bases between them. The CDR3 is CASSRSNQPQHF. CDR3 sequence (DNA): TGTGCCAGCAGCCGAAGCAATCAGCCCCAGCATTTT.

This clonotype was seen many times. CDR3 nucleotides: TGTGCCAGCAGTCGGACAGGGGGGAATTCACCCCTCCACTTT. Residues: CASSRTGGNSPLHF. The V and J genes are TRBV7-3 and TRBJ1-6, with 10 bases identical to TRBD1. After removal of 6 bases from V and 7 bases from J, the junction contained 3 bases not matched to a gene. The CDR3 consists of 14 residues. Germline V gives CDR1 SGHTA, CDR2 FQGTGA.

The genes are TRBV5-5 and TRBJ2-4; D possibly corresponds to TRBD2 (5 bases). Between the trimmed V and J ends, which lost 3 bases and 7 bases, there was a span of 17 bases. The CDR3 consists of 15 residues. Germline values: CDR1 SGHKS, CDR2 YYEKEE (reference sequence). CDR3 DNA: TGTGCCAGCAGCTCGACGGACTCATTCATTAACATTCAGTACTTC. This translates into CASSSTDSFINIQYF.

This clonotype was picked up a small number of times. The gene calls are TRBV9 and TRBJ1-1; 8 nucleotides match TRBD1. The V and J ends lost 4 bases and 4 bases, in that order; junction bases with no gene match: 6. The CDR3 length is 14 residues. CDR1 SGDLS and CDR2 YYNGEE come from the germline V gene. This chain's CDR3 is CASSPRTGFTEAFF. CDR3 DNA sequence: TGTGCCAGCAGCCCCCGGACAGGGTTCACTGAAGCTTTCTTT.

The CDR3, as DNA: TGTGCCAGGTACGACGGGCGCACAGATACGCAGTATTTT. Amino acids: CARYDGRTDTQYF. The rearrangement uses TRBV21-1 and TRBJ2-3. TRBV21-1 represents a pseudogene. The CDR3 has 13 residues.

The chain links TRBV4-1 to TRBJ1-6, with 9 nucleotides matching TRBD1. Germline V gives CDR1 MGHRA, CDR2 YSYEKL. The trim removed 4 bases at V and 6 bases at J, leaving 10 bases unmatched. This CDR3 comprises 17 residues. The CDR3 bases are TGCGCCAGCAGCCCAGCCTCCGGGACAGGGTTTAATTCACCCCTCCACTTT. This sequence encodes CASSPASGTGFNSPLHF.

The chain couples TRBV7-9 to TRBJ1-2; D is ambiguous. With 1 base removed from V and 7 bases from J, the gap between germline ends came to 7 bases. The CDR3 has 12 residues. Looked up from germline, CDR1 is SEHNR and CDR2 is FQNEAQ (reference sequence). The DNA for the CDR3 is TGTGCCAGCAGCTTAGAGTCTTTTGGCTACACCTTC. Translated: CASSLESFGYTF.

The rearrangement links TRBV12-3 or TRBV12-4 to TRBJ2-3; D ambiguous. The ends were cut back, 6 bases at V and 0 bases at J, with 10 bases in the middle. CDR3 length equals 14 residues. CDR3 DNA sequence: TGTGCCAGCAGCTCAATGACTAGCACAGATACGCAGTATTTT. Residues: CASSSMTSTDTQYF.

The chain has TRBV5-6 and TRBJ1-2; D is unclear. The length of the CDR3 is 14 residues. Deletions cut 5 bases from V and 8 bases from J, with 19 bases between. Germline CDR1 is SGHDT and CDR2 is YYEEEE. The CDR3: CASRPIARSLGYTF. The CDR3 coding sequence is TGTGCCAGCAGACCGATCGCAAGGTCTCTGGGCTACACCTTC.

The chain has TRBV5-1 and TRBJ2-5; D gene ambiguous. Looked up from germline, CDR1 is SGHRS and CDR2 is YFSETQ. V lost 1 base to trimming and J lost 5 bases, with 9 bases between them. This CDR3 is 13 amino acids long. CDR3 protein: CASSLSEWETQYF. The CDR3 DNA reads TGCGCCAGCAGCTTGTCAGAGTGGGAGACCCAGTACTTC.

This chain links TRBV20-1 with TRBJ2-7; TRBD1 agrees at 8 bases. CDR1 and CDR2 from the germline V gene are DFQATT and SNEGSKA (reference sequence). V lost 5 bases, J lost 0 bases, and 3 bases stayed unmatched. The CDR3 extends over 13 amino acids. CDR3 coding DNA: TGCAGTGCTTTGGACAGGGACTCCTACGAGCAGTACGTC. Amino acid sequence: CSALDRDSYEQYV.

The count of this clonotype is one. The chain recombines TRBV6-2 or TRBV6-3 with TRBJ2-1; TRBD1 aligns across 7 bases. The CDR3 runs 14 residues. Germline V gene sequence: CDR1 MNHEY, CDR2 SVGEGT. The junction had 8 bases not matched to a gene; V was cut back by 6 bases and J by 6 bases. The CDR3 here is CASSEGASGNEQFF. DNA of the CDR3: TGTGCCAGCAGCGAGGGGGCCTCAGGCAATGAGCAGTTCTTC.

The genes are TRBV12-3 or TRBV12-4 and TRBJ2-7, with D possibly matching TRBD2 (5 bases). Trimming removed 1 base at V and 7 bases at J, with 17 bases between. CDR3 size: 15 residues. The CDR3 is CASSLGTAHPGEQYF. The CDR3 DNA reads TGTGCCAGCAGTTTAGGAACAGCCCACCCGGGGGAGCAGTACTTC.